This is a list of T cell receptor beta chains from one sample in a study of a mutant IDH1 vaccine in newly diagnosed glioma. Profiling relied on immunoSEQ multiplex PCR, and the TCRdb table lists in-frame clones only, not all of them. The data hold tens of thousands of clones, with about four fifths observed a single time. Their antigens are not known. The sequences come from PBMCs, collected from a glioma patient whose treatment included an IDH1 peptide vaccine. These TCRs come from a woman aged 40 to 49 with glioma. Some clones in this sample may be carry-over from other donors' samples. Both conserved end residues are part of each CDR3. A D gene is named only where the DNA matches it firmly.

j_gene: TRBJ2-1
v_gene: TRBV2
d_gene: NA
CDR3aa: CASRPFPSANEQFF

j_gene: TRBJ1-2
v_gene: TRBV5-8
d_gene: NA
CDR3aa: CASSPYLQKPEYGYTF

j_gene: TRBJ1-1
v_gene: TRBV5-6
d_gene: NA
CDR3aa: CASSLVGEWTEAFF

j_gene: TRBJ2-1
v_gene: TRBV13
d_gene: NA
CDR3aa: CASSARLGFYNEQFF

j_gene: TRBJ2-3
v_gene: TRBV5-1
d_gene: NA
CDR3aa: CASSLSTSTDTQYF

j_gene: TRBJ1-1
v_gene: TRBV2
d_gene: NA
CDR3aa: CASSSTDRNTEAFF

j_gene: TRBJ1-1
v_gene: TRBV5-6
d_gene: NA
CDR3aa: CASRVSGNTEAFF

j_gene: TRBJ1-1
v_gene: TRBV7-2
d_gene: TRBD1
CDR3aa: CASSWGGQGAEAFF

j_gene: TRBJ2-2
v_gene: TRBV7-9
d_gene: NA
CDR3aa: CASSSPGQNTGELFF

j_gene: TRBJ1-3
v_gene: TRBV4-1
d_gene: TRBD1
CDR3aa: CASSPPGQGPGNTIYF

j_gene: TRBJ1-2
v_gene: TRBV5-4
d_gene: TRBD1
CDR3aa: CASSVDRGNYGYTF

j_gene: TRBJ2-1
v_gene: TRBV27
d_gene: NA
CDR3aa: CASSTGPTPSDEQFF

j_gene: TRBJ2-2
v_gene: TRBV6-5
d_gene: NA
CDR3aa: CASSPRTGNTGELFF

j_gene: TRBJ2-1
v_gene: TRBV6-6
d_gene: NA
CDR3aa: CASRYLGNEQFF

j_gene: TRBJ2-1
v_gene: TRBV4-2
d_gene: TRBD2
CDR3aa: CASSQDRGGLAGGPVKEEQFF